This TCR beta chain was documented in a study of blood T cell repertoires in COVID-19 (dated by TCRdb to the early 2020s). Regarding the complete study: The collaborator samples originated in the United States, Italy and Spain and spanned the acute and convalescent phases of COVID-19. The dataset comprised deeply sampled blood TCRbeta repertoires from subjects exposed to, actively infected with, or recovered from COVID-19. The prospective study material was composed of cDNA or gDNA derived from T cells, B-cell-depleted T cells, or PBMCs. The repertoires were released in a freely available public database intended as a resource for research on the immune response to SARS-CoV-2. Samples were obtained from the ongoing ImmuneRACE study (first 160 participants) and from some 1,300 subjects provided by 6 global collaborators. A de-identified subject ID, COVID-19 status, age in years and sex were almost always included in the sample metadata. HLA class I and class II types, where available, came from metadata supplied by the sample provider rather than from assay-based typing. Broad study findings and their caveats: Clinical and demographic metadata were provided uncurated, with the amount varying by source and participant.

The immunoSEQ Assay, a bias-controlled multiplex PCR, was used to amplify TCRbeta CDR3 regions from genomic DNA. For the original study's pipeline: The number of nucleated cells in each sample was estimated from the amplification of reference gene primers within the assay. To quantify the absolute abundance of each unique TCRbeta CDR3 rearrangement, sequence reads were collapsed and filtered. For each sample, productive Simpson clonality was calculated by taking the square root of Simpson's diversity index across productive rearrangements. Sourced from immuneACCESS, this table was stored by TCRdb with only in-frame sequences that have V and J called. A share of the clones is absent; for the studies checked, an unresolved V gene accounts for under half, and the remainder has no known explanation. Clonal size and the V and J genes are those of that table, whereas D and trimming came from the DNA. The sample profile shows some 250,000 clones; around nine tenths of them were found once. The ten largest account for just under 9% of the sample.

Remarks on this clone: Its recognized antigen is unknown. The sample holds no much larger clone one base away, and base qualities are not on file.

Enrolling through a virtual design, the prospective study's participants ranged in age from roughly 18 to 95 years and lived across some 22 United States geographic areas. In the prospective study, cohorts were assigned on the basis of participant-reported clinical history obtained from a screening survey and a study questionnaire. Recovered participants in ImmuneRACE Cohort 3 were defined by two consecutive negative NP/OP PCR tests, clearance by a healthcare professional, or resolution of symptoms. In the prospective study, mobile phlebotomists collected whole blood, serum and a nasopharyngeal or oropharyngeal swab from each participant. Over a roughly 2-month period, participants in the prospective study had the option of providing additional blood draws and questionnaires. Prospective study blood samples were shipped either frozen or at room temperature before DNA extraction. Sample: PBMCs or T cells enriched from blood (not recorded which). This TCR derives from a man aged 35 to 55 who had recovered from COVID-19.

Here is the DNA: TGTGCCAGCAGCTTAGGGACAGGGGGCGAAGATTCACCCCTCCACTTT. The encoded protein is CASSLGTGGEDSPLHF. The chain uses TRBV7-9 and TRBJ1-6; 11 bases in the junction line up with TRBD1. The CDR3 covers 16 residues, taking in both the cysteine and the phenylalanine. Only the CDR3 portion is preserved as DNA: 48 bases, with reading frame beginning at the first base. Reading the germline V gene (reference sequence) gives CDR1 SEHNR and CDR2 FQNEAQ. V is pruned by 1 base and J by 8 bases, leaving 4 bases of the junction without a gene match.